This TCR beta chain was sequenced in a study of control samples from healthy donors and cancer patients. Germline V lookup: CDR1 SGHNT, CDR2 YENEEA. The CDR3 has 13 residues. The ends lost 0 bases at V and 13 bases at J; junction bases unmatched: 5. Sequencing was performed with immunoSEQ multiplex PCR; in TCRdb, only in-frame clones are kept and a portion is missing. The sample contains some 150,000 clones, 96% of which appear only once. This chain uses TRBV11-3 with TRBJ2-4, with 8 bases lining up with TRBD2. This receptor was identified in a woman aged 30 to 39 in good health. The sample consisted of blood. CDR3 amino acids: CASSLDTSGQQYF. As DNA, the CDR3 is TGTGCCAGCAGCTTAGATACTAGCGGACAACAGTACTTC.